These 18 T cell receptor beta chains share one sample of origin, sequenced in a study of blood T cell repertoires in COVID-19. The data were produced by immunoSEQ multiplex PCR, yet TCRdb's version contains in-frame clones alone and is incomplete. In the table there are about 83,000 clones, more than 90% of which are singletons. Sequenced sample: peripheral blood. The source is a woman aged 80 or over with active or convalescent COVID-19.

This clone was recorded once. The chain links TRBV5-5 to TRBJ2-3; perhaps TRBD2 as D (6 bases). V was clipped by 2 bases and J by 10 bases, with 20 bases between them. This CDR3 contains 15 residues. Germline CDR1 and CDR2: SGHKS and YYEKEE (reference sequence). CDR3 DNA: TGTGCCAGCAGCTTCGGGGGTCTCCCGGGGGATGCGCAGTATTTT. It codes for CASSFGGLPGDAQYF.

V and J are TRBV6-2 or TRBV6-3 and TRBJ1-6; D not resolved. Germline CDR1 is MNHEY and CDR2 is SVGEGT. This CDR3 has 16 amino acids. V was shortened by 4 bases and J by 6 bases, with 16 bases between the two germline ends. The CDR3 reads CASSSDQEVRNSPLHF. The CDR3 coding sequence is TGTGCCAGCAGTTCTGACCAGGAGGTCCGTAATTCACCCCTCCACTTT.

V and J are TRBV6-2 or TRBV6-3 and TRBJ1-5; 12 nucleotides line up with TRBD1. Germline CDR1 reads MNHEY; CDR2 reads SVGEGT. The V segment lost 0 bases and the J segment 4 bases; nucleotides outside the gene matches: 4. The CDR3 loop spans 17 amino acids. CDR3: CASSYSVGQGANQPQHF. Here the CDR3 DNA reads TGTGCCAGCAGTTACTCAGTGGGACAGGGGGCGAATCAGCCCCAGCATTTT.

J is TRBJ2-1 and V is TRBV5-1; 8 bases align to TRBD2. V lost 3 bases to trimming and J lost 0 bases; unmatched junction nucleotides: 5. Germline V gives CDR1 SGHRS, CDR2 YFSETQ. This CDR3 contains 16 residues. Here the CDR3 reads CASSSRGVGSYNEQFF. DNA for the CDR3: TGCGCCAGCAGCTCGCGGGGGGTTGGCTCCTACAATGAGCAGTTCTTC.

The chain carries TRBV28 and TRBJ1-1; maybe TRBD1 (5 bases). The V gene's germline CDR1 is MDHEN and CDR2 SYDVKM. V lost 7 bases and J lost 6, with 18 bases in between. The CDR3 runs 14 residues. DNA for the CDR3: TGTGCCAGCAATTTCCCTAAGGGGCCCGCTGAAGCTTTCTTT. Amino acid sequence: CASNFPKGPAEAFF.

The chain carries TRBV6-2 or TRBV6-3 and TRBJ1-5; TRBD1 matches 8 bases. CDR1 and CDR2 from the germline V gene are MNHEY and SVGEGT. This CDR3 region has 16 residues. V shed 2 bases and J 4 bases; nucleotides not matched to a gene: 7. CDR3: CASSYDGTGLNQPQHF. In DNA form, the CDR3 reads TGTGCCAGCAGTTACGACGGGACAGGCCTGAATCAGCCCCAGCATTTT.

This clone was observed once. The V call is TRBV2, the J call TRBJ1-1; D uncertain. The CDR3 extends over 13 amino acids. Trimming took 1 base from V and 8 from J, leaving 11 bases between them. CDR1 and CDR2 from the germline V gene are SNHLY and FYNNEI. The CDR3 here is CASSEEVNREAFF. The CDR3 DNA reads TGTGCCAGCAGTGAAGAAGTAAACCGGGAAGCTTTCTTT.

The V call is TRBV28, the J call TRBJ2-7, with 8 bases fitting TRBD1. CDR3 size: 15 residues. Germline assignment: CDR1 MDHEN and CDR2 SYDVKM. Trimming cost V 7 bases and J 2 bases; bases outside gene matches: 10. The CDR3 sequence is CASTLWGTGPYEQYF. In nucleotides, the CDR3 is TGTGCCAGCACCCTGTGGGGGACAGGACCCTACGAGCAGTACTTC.

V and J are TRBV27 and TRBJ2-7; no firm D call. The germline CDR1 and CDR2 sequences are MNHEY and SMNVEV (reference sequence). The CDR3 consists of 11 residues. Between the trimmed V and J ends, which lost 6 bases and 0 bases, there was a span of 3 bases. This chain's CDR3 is CASSSSYEQYF. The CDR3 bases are TGTGCCAGCAGCTCCTCCTACGAGCAGTACTTC.

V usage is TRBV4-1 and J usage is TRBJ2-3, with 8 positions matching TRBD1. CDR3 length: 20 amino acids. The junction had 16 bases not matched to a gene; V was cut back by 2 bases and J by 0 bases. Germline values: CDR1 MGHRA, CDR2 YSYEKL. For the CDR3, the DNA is TGCGCCAGCAGCCAATTGACCGGGACAGGCCCCCCTATTAGCACAGATACGCAGTATTTT. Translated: CASSQLTGTGPPISTDTQYF.

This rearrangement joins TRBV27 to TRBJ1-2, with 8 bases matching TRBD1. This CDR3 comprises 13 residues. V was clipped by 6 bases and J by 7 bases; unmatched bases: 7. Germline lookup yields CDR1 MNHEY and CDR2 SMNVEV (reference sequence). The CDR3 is CASSPGQGSGYTF. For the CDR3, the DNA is TGTGCCAGCAGCCCAGGACAGGGTAGTGGCTACACCTTC.

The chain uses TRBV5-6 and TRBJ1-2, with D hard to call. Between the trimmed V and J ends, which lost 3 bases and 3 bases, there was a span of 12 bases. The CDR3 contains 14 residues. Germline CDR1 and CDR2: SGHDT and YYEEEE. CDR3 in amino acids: CASSSTREYYGYTF. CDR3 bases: TGTGCCAGCAGCTCAACAAGGGAGTACTATGGCTACACCTTC.

The CDR3 loop is CASSPHGDTEAFF. CDR3 nucleotides: TGTGCCAGCAGTCCCCACGGTGACACTGAAGCTTTCTTT. V gene TRBV12-3 or TRBV12-4 combines with J gene TRBJ1-1; D remains ambiguous. The CDR3 extends over 13 amino acids. Trimming stripped 5 bases from V and 3 bases from J, with 10 bases between.

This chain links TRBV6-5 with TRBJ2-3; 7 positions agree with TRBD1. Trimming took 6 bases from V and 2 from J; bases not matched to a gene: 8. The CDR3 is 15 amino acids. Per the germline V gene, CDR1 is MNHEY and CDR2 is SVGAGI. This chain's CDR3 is CASSSRGQLTDTQYF. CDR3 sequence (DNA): TGTGCCAGCAGCTCCCGGGGACAGCTCACAGATACGCAGTATTTT.

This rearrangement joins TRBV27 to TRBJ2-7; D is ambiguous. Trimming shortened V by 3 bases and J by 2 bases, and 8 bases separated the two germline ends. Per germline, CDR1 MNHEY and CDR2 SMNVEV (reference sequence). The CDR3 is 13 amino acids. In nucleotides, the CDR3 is TGTGCCAGCAGTTTCGCGGATCCCTACGAGCAGTACTTC. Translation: CASSFADPYEQYF.

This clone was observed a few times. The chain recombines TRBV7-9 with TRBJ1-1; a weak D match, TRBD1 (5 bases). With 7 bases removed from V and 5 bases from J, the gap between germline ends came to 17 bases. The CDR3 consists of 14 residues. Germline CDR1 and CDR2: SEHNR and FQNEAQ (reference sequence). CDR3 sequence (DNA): TGTGCCAGCACCATTAGGTGGCAGGGTACTGAAGCTTTCTTT. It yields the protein CASTIRWQGTEAFF. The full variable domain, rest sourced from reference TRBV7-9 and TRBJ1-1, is DTGVSQNPRHKITKRGQNVTFRCDPISEHNRLYWYRQTLGQGPEFLTYFQNEAQLEKSRLLSDRFSAERPKGSFSTLEIQRTEQGDSAMYLCASTIRWQGTEAFFGQGTRLTVV.

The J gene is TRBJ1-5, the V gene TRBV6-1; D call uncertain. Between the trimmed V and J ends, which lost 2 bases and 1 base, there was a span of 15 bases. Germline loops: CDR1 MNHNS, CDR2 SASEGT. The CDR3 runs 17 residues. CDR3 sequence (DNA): TGTGCCAGCAGTGAATTAGGGAGTCAGATAAGCAATCAGCCCCAGCATTTT. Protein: CASSELGSQISNQPQHF.

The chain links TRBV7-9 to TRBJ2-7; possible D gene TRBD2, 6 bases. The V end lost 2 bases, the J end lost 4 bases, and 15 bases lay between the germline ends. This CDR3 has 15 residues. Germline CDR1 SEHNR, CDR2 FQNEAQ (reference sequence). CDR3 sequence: CASSLPRGMGYEQYF. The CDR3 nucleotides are TGTGCCAGCAGCTTACCCCGCGGGATGGGATACGAGCAGTACTTC.